The clone carrying this T cell receptor beta chain was found many times. V gave up 8 bases and J gave up 7 bases, with 27 bases separating them. The germline V gene encodes CDR1 MDHEN and CDR2 SYDVKM. The CDR3 totals 16 residues. This record comes from a study of early T cells in non-severe SARS-CoV-2 infection. Individually, cDNA molecules had unique molecular identifiers attached to them. TCRdb reprocessed the 5' RACE reads via MiXCR and lists one record per CDR3 protein. The top ten clones hold approximately 5% of a sample with 95,000 to 100,000 distinct CDR3 sequences, about 11% of them seen once.

Source material: whole blood. This rearrangement joins TRBV28 to TRBJ2-7; TRBD1 or TRBD2 may be the D gene (5 bases each). The clonotype was recovered from an adult who was a healthcare worker with PCR-confirmed SARS-CoV-2 infection or an uninfected control (not recorded which). CDR3 protein: CASYPTPGPPGGEQYF. The CDR3 bases are TGTGCCAGCTATCCTACCCCCGGACCCCCTGGGGGTGAGCAGTACTTC.